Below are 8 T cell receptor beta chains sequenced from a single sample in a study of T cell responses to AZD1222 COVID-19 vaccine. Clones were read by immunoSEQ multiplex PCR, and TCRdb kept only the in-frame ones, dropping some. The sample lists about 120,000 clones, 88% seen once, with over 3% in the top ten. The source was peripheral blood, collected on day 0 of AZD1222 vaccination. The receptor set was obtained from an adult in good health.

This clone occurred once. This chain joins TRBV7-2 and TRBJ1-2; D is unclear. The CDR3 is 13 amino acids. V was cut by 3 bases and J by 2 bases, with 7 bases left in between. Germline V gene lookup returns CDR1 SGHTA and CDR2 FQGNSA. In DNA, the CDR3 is TGTGCCAGCAGCTTCGGACTCAACTATGGCTACACCTTC. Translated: CASSFGLNYGYTF.

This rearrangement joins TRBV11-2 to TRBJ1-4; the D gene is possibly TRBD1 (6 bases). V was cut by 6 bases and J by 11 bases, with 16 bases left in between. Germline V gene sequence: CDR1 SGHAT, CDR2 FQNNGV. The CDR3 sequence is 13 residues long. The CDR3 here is CASSRGEGEKLFF. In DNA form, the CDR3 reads TGTGCCAGCAGTCGAGGGGAGGGGGAGAAACTGTTTTTT. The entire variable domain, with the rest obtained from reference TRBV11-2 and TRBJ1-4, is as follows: EAGVAQSPRYKIIEKRQSVAFWCNPISGHATLYWYQQILGQGPKLLIQFQNNGVVDDSQLPKDRFSAERLKGVDSTLKIQPAKLEDSAVYLCASSRGEGEKLFFGSGTQLSVL.

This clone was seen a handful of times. The CDR3 loop reads CASSLSGGGQPQHF. CDR3 in DNA: TGTGCCAGCAGCTTGTCAGGGGGCGGTCAGCCCCAGCATTTT. The rearrangement links TRBV5-5 to TRBJ1-5, with 8 bases lining up with TRBD1. CDR3 length: 14 amino acids. The V segment lost 1 base and the J segment 6 bases; nucleotides outside the gene matches: 3. Germline V gene sequence: CDR1 SGHKS, CDR2 YYEKEE (reference sequence).

In DNA, the CDR3 is TGTGCCAGCGGCAGGGTGTGGACTGAAGCTTTCTTT. Translation gives CASGRVWTEAFF. V is TRBV2 and J is TRBJ1-1; D may be TRBD1 (5 bases). From germline, CDR1 is SNHLY and CDR2 FYNNEI. This CDR3 spans 12 amino acids. V was clipped by 8 bases and J by 5 bases, with 12 bases between them.

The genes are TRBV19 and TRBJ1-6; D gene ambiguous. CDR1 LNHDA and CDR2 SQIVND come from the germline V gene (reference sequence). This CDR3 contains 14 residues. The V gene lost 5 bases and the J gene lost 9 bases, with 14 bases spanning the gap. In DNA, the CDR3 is TGTGCCAGTAGTTCCCCTGGGCCGGGTTCACCCCTCCACTTT. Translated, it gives CASSSPGPGSPLHF.

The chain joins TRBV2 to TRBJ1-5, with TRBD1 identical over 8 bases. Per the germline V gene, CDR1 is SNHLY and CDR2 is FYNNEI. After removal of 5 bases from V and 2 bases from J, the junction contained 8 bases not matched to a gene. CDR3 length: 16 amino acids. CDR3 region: CASSRQGQVGNQPQHF. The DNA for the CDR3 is TGTGCCAGCAGTCGACAGGGGCAGGTAGGCAATCAGCCCCAGCATTTT. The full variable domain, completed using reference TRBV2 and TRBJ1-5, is EPEVTQTPSHQVTQMGQEVILRCVPISNHLYFYWYRQILGQKVEFLVSFYNNEISEKSEIFDDQFSVERPDGSNFTLKIRSTKLEDSAMYFCASSRQGQVGNQPQHFGDGTRLSIL.

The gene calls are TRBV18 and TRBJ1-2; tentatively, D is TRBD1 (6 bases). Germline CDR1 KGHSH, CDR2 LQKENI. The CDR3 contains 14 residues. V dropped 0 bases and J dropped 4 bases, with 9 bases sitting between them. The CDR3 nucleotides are TGTGCCAGCTCACCACCCGGGGGCACCTATGGCTACACCTTC. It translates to CASSPPGGTYGYTF.

The CDR3 coding sequence is TGTGCCAGCAGCGTAGAGGACAGCCGAACTAGGGGCTACACCTTC. It is translated as CASSVEDSRTRGYTF. The rearrangement uses TRBV9 and TRBJ1-2; possible D gene TRBD1, 6 bases. The V and J ends lost 0 bases and 8 bases respectively, with 17 bases between them. CDR1 and CDR2 from the germline V gene are SGDLS and YYNGEE. The CDR3 runs 15 residues.